The rows below give T cell receptor beta chains drawn from one sample of a study of shared clonotypes between healthy human individuals. Profiling relied on immunoSEQ multiplex PCR, and the TCRdb table lists in-frame clones only, not all of them. The table has roughly 1 million clones, around 82% seen once; the top ten hold approximately 0.5%. The sample taken for sequencing was memory CD4+ T cells from PBMCs. Receptors were obtained from a man aged 18-30 years in good health. Some clones in this sample may be carry-over from other donors' samples. The CDR3 runs from the conserved cysteine through the conserved F or W. Each record gives: J gene, D gene, V gene, clone size, CDR3 DNA, CDR3 protein. D genes are given only for firm matches. The size entry is marked missing in some rows and otherwise reads once, few, many or a size class.

TRBJ2-5 | - | TRBV5-1 | - | TGCGCCAGCAGCTTGGAGGCGGGCCAGTACTTC | CASSLEAGQYF
TRBJ1-3 | - | TRBV18 | - | TGTGCCAGCTCACCGGGTTCGACTGGAAACACCATATATTTT | CASSPGSTGNTIYF
TRBJ1-1 | - | TRBV28 | - | TGTGCCAGCAGTGTCCCCGGGGGGGGGAACACTGAAGCTTTCTTT | CASSVPGGGNTEAFF
TRBJ1-1 | TRBD1 | TRBV28 | - | TGTGCCAGCAGTTCATTAACCACAGGGGTAGCTTTCTTT | CASSSLTTGVAFF
TRBJ1-2 | TRBD1 | TRBV27 | few | TGTGCCAGCAGAGGCCAGGGGGCGTCCTATGGCTACACCTTC | CASRGQGASYGYTF
TRBJ2-3 | TRBD2 | TRBV19 | once | TGTGCCAGTAGTATCACTAGCGGGAGCTGGGATACGCAGTATTTT | CASSITSGSWDTQYF
TRBJ2-5 | - | TRBV6-6 | once | TGTGCCAGCAGCCGCCCTAACGAGGGGACCCAGTACTTC | CASSRPNEGTQYF
TRBJ1-2 | TRBD1 | TRBV9 | - | TGTGCCAGCAGCGTAGGGGACAGGGATAACTATGGCTACACCTTC | CASSVGDRDNYGYTF
TRBJ2-7 | - | TRBV30 | - | TGTGCCTGGAGTGCTCAGGGTGGGGACGAGCAGTACTTC | CAWSAQGGDEQYF
TRBJ2-7 | - | TRBV6-1 | - | TGTGCCAGCAGTCAGACTAGATCTTACGAGCAGTACTTC | CASSQTRSYEQYF
TRBJ2-2 | TRBD1 | TRBV7-9 | - | TGTGCCAGCAGCGCCCCCGGGACAGGGGGCAACGGGGAGCTGTTTTTT | CASSAPGTGGNGELFF
TRBJ2-1 | - | TRBV11-2 | - | TGTGCCAGCAGCCCCCTCAGAACAGGGAGATACAATGAGCAGTTCTTC | CASSPLRTGRYNEQFF
TRBJ2-7 | TRBD2 | TRBV4-1 | once | TGCGCCAGCAGCCAAGCCGGACTAGCGGGAAAGTACGAGCAGTACTTC | CASSQAGLAGKYEQYF
TRBJ2-1 | - | TRBV19 | - | TGTGCCAGTAGTCCTCTGGGCGGCGGAGACTACAATGAGCAGTTCTTC | CASSPLGGGDYNEQFF
TRBJ2-1 | - | TRBV5-1 | - | TGCGCCAGCAGCTTGGAGAGTAGAAGGACCAATGAGCAGTTCTTC | CASSLESRRTNEQFF
TRBJ2-7 | TRBD1 | TRBV9 | once | TGTGCCAGCAGCGCGGCAGACAGGGGATCCTACGAGCAGTACTTC | CASSAADRGSYEQYF
TRBJ1-1 | - | TRBV29-1 | - | TGCAGCGAAAAGTGGGAGGATACTGAAGCTTTCTTT | CSEKWEDTEAFF
TRBJ2-3 | - | TRBV6-1 | - | TGTGCCAGCAGTGAATTGGAAGCAGCCCATACGCAGTATTTT | CASSELEAAHTQYF
TRBJ1-5 | - | TRBV20-1 | few | TGCAGGGGCCCCAGCAATCAGCCCCAGCATTTT | CRGPSNQPQHF
TRBJ2-1 | - | TRBV27 | - | TGTGCCAGCAGTTTGAACCCGAGCTCCTACAATGAGCAGTTCTTC | CASSLNPSSYNEQFF
TRBJ2-7 | - | TRBV5-4 | few | TGTGCCAGCAGCCCTAGGCCTAGCCTCCACGAGCAGTACTTC | CASSPRPSLHEQYF
TRBJ1-1 | - | TRBV15 | - | TGTGCCACCAGCTCCCGGTCGGGGACTGAAGCTTTCTTT | CATSSRSGTEAFF
TRBJ2-1 | - | TRBV19 | - | TGTGCCAGTAGTATTCGGCCGGGGAGTACCCCCGACAATGAGCAGTTCTTC | CASSIRPGSTPDNEQFF
TRBJ2-2 | - | TRBV5-5 | few | TGTGCCAGCAGCCCTTTCACCGGGGAGCTGTTTTTT | CASSPFTGELFF
TRBJ2-1 | - | TRBV2 | - | TGTGCCAGCAGTAGGAGGGAGGACAATGAGCAGTTCTTC | CASSRREDNEQFF
TRBJ2-7 | - | TRBV10-1 | - | TGCGCCAGCAGTCAATCAGGGCATCCCTACGAGCAGTACTTC | CASSQSGHPYEQYF
TRBJ1-5 | - | TRBV18 | few | TGTGCCAGCTCGCCGGGGTCACCCAGGGAGAAGCCCCAGCATTTT | CASSPGSPREKPQHF
TRBJ2-1 | - | TRBV7-2 | - | TGTGCCAGCTCCTTACAGGTCGTGCAGCAGTTCTTC | CASSLQVVQQFF
TRBJ1-1 | - | TRBV25-1 | - | TGTGCCAGCAGTGATATCGGGGGAGGGGCTGATAGGGGAGCTTTCTTT | CASSDIGGGADRGAFF
TRBJ2-1 | TRBD2 | TRBV6-5 | - | TGTGCCAGCAGATGGACTAGCGGAGAGCAGTTCTTC | CASRWTSGEQFF
TRBJ1-5 | - | TRBV29-1 | - | TGCAGCGCCTCATTGGGAAGCAATCAGCCCCAGCATTTT | CSASLGSNQPQHF
TRBJ2-1 | - | TRBV29-1 | - | TGCAGCGTTGAAGACCTTGGGTTCTTGCAGTTCTTC | CSVEDLGFLQFF
TRBJ2-1 | TRBD2 | TRBV6-6 | - | TGTGCCAGCAGCCCGGCCCTAGCGGGAATTATCAATGAGCAGTTCTTC | CASSPALAGIINEQFF
TRBJ2-3 | TRBD2 | TRBV4-3 | once | TGCGCCAGCAGCCAAGAATTTGGCGGGAGCGATACGCAGTATTTT | CASSQEFGGSDTQYF
TRBJ1-2 | - | TRBV7-2 | - | TGTGCCAGCAGCGCCGGGCCTCCAGTCGCCTTC | CASSAGPPVAF
TRBJ1-4 | - | TRBV30 | - | TGTGCCTGGAGCCCCCCGGGCGCACCTAATGAAAAACTGTTTTTT | CAWSPPGAPNEKLFF
TRBJ2-3 | - | TRBV6-6 | - | TGTGCCAGCAGCCTGCAGGACCTCACAGATACGCAGTATTTT | CASSLQDLTDTQYF
TRBJ1-1 | - | TRBV2 | - | TGTGCCAGCAGTGTCAAGGGGAACACTGAAGCTTTCTTT | CASSVKGNTEAFF
TRBJ2-5 | - | TRBV18 | - | TGTGCCAGCTCACCGGATATTGTAAGACAAGAGACCCAGTACTTC | CASSPDIVRQETQYF
TRBJ2-5 | TRBD1 | TRBV5-4 | - | TGTGCCAGCAGCTTACACCGACAGGGGCAAGAGACCCAGTACTTC | CASSLHRQGQETQYF
TRBJ1-3 | - | TRBV6-6 | - | TGTGCCAGCAGTTGGCATGACATAAACTATGGAAACACCATATATTTT | CASSWHDINYGNTIYF
TRBJ1-5 | TRBD1 | TRBV5-1 | many | TGCGCCAGCAGCTTGGAGAGGGGGCAAGAGAATCAGCCCCAGCATTTT | CASSLERGQENQPQHF
TRBJ2-3 | - | TRBV7-2 | - | TGTGCCAGCAGCTATTTCATAAGCACAGATACGCAGTATTTT | CASSYFISTDTQYF
TRBJ1-1 | - | TRBV2 | - | TGTGCCAGCATAAGGACAGCGAACACTGAAGCTTTCTTT | CASIRTANTEAFF
TRBJ2-5 | - | TRBV2 | - | TGTGCCAGCAGTCAACTAGGCCAAGAGACCCAGTACTTC | CASSQLGQETQYF
TRBJ2-3 | TRBD2 | TRBV30 | once | TGTGCCTGGAGGCTAGCGGGTACAGATACGCAGTATTTT | CAWRLAGTDTQYF
TRBJ1-1 | - | TRBV14 | - | TGTGCCAGCGCAAGTCAGGGGAACACTGAAGCTTTCTTT | CASASQGNTEAFF
TRBJ1-5 | - | TRBV5-6 | - | TGTGCCGGCAGCTTATGGGGCCGCGAACAAAATCAGCCCCAGCATTTT | CAGSLWGREQNQPQHF
TRBJ1-2 | TRBD1 | TRBV13 | - | TGTGCCAGCAGCTTACTCGTAGGACAGGGGGACTATGGCTACACCTTC | CASSLLVGQGDYGYTF
TRBJ2-3 | TRBD2 | TRBV4-1 | - | TGCGCCAGCAGCCAATCGACTAGCGGCCACGTCGATACGCAGTATTTT | CASSQSTSGHVDTQYF
TRBJ2-1 | TRBD2 | TRBV15 | many | TGTGCCACCAGCAGACGGGGACTAGCGGGAGACAATGAGCAGTTCTTC | CATSRRGLAGDNEQFF
TRBJ2-1 | TRBD1 | TRBV5-1 | many | TGCGCCAGCAGCTTGAGGACGGGACAGGTATACAATGAGCAGTTCTTC | CASSLRTGQVYNEQFF
TRBJ2-1 | TRBD2 | TRBV5-1 | - | TGCGCCAGCAGCTTGGCACTAGCGGCATACAATGAGCAGTTCTTC | CASSLALAAYNEQFF
TRBJ1-1 | - | TRBV18 | once | TGTGCCAGCTCACCACCGTCCCCCAACACTGAAGCTTTCTTT | CASSPPSPNTEAFF
TRBJ2-1 | TRBD2 | TRBV5-4 | few | TGTGCCAGCAGCTTGGGGACTAGCGGAGGCTACAATGAGCAGTTCTTC | CASSLGTSGGYNEQFF
TRBJ2-1 | - | TRBV5-6 | few | TGTGCCAGCAGGTTATTTGCAGGTCTCTCCTACGATGAGCAGTTCTTC | CASRLFAGLSYDEQFF
TRBJ1-1 | TRBD1 | TRBV18 | few | TGTGCCAGCTCACCACGGACAGGGGGCGAAGAAGCTTTCTTT | CASSPRTGGEEAFF